The present T cell receptor beta chain was sequenced within a study of T cell clones after liver transplantation (dated by TCRdb to about 2019). For the wider study: The samples were obtained from ITN030ST, a randomized trial that attempted immunosuppression withdrawal within 2 years after liver transplantation. Donor-reactive T cell clones were identified using TCRbeta sequencing after a pre-transplant mixed lymphocyte reaction and were then followed in post-transplant blood. As an antigen-independent comparator for donor-reactive sequences, third party-reactive TCRbeta sequences were also identified from pre-transplant MLRs. Three of the eight recipients were HCV-positive; the others were transplanted for non-autoimmune, non-viral indications. Subjects received no induction therapy and standard immunosuppression until randomization at 12-24 months post-transplant. Tolerance meant complete immunosuppression withdrawal for at least one year without liver enzymes rising beyond twice the upper limit of normal. Blood samples were collected pre-transplant, pre-randomization before withdrawal, and post-randomization after either complete withdrawal or failed withdrawal. The studied cohort comprised 8 liver transplant recipients, 3 classified as tolerant and 5 as non-tolerant.

High-throughput TCRbeta CDR3 sequencing of frozen genomic DNA was performed by immunoSEQ, with PCR amplification, mapping, bias correction and internal controls included. On the authors' methods: Only productive rearrangements were retained, and each unique TCRbeta sequence was defined by its CDR3 nucleotide sequence together with its V and J gene. A sequence counted as donor-reactive only if the sequence showed at least 5-fold expansion in CFSE-low cells compared with unstimulated pre-transplant cells and had a frequency of at least 0.01%. Minimum frequency thresholds were set for each subject on the basis of the unstimulated sample with the lowest template count, so that a detection power of at least 90% was ensured. Repertoire turnover was measured by Jensen-Shannon divergence between the top 1000 TCRbeta sequences post- and pre-transplant. Two-sided Fisher's exact tests were used to test for changes in how often donor-reactive sequences were detected. The clones in this table, taken by TCRdb from immuneACCESS, are in-frame only. Not every clone is retained; where verified, under half of the shortfall comes from an unresolved V gene, and the cause of the rest is unknown. V and J calls and clone size follow that table, whereas D and trimming were derived from the DNA. The sample table lists about 70,000 clones, under 90% of them with a count of one. Together, the top ten hold about 0.79% of the sample.

Paper-wide results and their limitations: After accounting for repertoire turnover, donor-reactive detection was significantly reduced in 7 of 8 subjects for CD4 and 8 of 8 for CD8. Since no allograft tissue specimens were available, donor-reactive T cells may have migrated into the graft instead of being deleted. In a couple of subjects, low numbers of available donor cells limited the measurable donor-reactive repertoire. The conclusions were preliminary, being limited by small, heterogeneous patient numbers and by non-standardized post-transplant time points. In 5 of 8 subjects, circulating donor-reactive CD4 TCRbeta sequences decreased significantly after transplant, regardless of tolerance or HCV status. Donor-reactive sequences declined more than third party-reactive ones, suggesting partial antigen-specific deletion unrelated to withdrawal success.

As concerns this clone: Its recognized antigen is unknown. Base qualities are not provided; no much larger clone lies one nucleotide away.

Thawed unstimulated PBMCs were stained for CD3, CD4 and CD8 and FACS-sorted into CD3+CD4+ and CD3+CD8+ populations. Each of the 8 studied subjects was randomized to immunosuppression withdrawal. The Qiagen DNeasy Blood and Tissue Kit was used to isolate genomic DNA. Sequences were derived from CD4+ T cells from blood, sampled 12 months after liver transplant. This TCR was sampled from a human patient who received a liver transplant. After a transplant, some of the T cells may come from the graft donor.

The DNA reads as follows: TGCGCCAGCAGCCAACTTCAGGGGGGTTACGAGCAGTACTTC. Its product reads: CASSQLQGGYEQYF. The rearrangement combines TRBV5-1 with TRBJ2-7; a weak D assignment points to TRBD1 (7 bases agree). V gives up 4 bases and J gives up 4 bases, and the segment between their germline ends measures 15 bases. The CDR3 runs 14 amino acids, cysteine and phenylalanine included. Only the CDR3 portion is preserved as DNA: 42 bases, with reading frame beginning at the first base. From a lookup of the germline V gene, CDR1 and CDR2 are SGHRS and YFSETQ.